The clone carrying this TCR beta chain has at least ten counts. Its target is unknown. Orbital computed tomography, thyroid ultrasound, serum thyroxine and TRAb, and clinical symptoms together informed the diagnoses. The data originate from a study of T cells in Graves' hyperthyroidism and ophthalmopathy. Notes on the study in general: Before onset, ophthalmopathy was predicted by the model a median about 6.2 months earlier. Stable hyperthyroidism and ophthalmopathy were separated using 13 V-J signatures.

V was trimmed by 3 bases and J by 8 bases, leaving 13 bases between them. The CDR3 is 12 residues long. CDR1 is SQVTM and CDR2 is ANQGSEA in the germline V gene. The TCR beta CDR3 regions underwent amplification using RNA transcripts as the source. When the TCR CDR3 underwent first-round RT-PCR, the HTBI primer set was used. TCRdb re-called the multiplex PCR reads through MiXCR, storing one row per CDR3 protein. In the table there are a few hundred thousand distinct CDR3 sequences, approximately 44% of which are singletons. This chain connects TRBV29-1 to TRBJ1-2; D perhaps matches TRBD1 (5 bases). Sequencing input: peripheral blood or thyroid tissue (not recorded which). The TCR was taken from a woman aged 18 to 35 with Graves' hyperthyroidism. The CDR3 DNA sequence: TGCAGCGTTGACCAGGGCGGGAGAGGCTACACCTTC. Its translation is CSVDQGGRGYTF.